A selection of T cell receptor beta chains follows, all from one sample in a study of T cells after yellow fever vaccination. MiXCR, applied by TCRdb to the 5' RACE reads, yields one record per CDR3 protein. The sample lists under 550,000 distinct CDR3 sequences, less than 25% seen once, with approximately 16% in the top ten. The specimen was PBMCs, collected approximately 20 days after the first yellow fever vaccination. These receptor sequences come from a man between 18 and 29 years old who received the YFV17D yellow fever vaccine. CDR3s include the opening cysteine and the closing phenylalanine or tryptophan. A D gene is named only where the DNA matches it firmly.

V	J	D	CDR3
TRBV5-1	TRBJ2-7	.	CASSLEIPDEQYF
TRBV4-3	TRBJ1-1	.	CASSRGRGNTEAFF
TRBV30	TRBJ1-2	.	CAWSVGMGTYYGYTF
TRBV20-1	TRBJ1-2	.	CSTIAGYGYTF
TRBV15	TRBJ2-5	.	CATRPGHSQETQYF
TRBV20-1	TRBJ2-3	.	CSAEGYTDTQYF
TRBV4-1	TRBJ2-2	.	CASSQLKTGELFF
TRBV11-2	TRBJ1-2	TRBD1	CASSSVRDSQIISYGYTF
TRBV4-3	TRBJ1-2	.	CASSQDRVDRYGYTF
TRBV4-2	TRBJ2-2	.	CASSQEGGHLNTGELFF
TRBV5-1	TRBJ1-4	TRBD1	CASRTGGNEKLFF
TRBV4-1	TRBJ2-3	.	CASSQQTASGTEGRTQYF
TRBV7-9	TRBJ2-1	.	CASSPGTHWDNEQFF
TRBV9	TRBJ2-1	TRBD2	CASSPRGGSDEQFF
TRBV7-6	TRBJ2-1	.	CASSLAPGAHEQFF
TRBV3-1	TRBJ1-6	TRBD1	CASSRTGRASPLHF
TRBV4-3	TRBJ2-2	.	CASSQEQNTGELFF
TRBV18	TRBJ2-1	.	CASSPRGLGNEQFF
TRBV30	TRBJ2-5	.	CAWRGAFQETQYF
TRBV9	TRBJ2-4	.	CASKGSSNIQYF
TRBV7-6	TRBJ2-3	TRBD2	CASSSGVAGGSTDTQYF
TRBV7-8	TRBJ1-1	TRBD1	CASSLLRDRVPTAAFF
TRBV4-1	TRBJ1-2	.	CASSQDFVYQGTGGYTF
TRBV5-1	TRBJ1-1	.	CASSETGFEVSEAFF
TRBV5-1	TRBJ2-1	TRBD1	CASSLARWQGADSYNEQFF
TRBV5-1	TRBJ2-7	.	CASSRSATGTYEQYF
TRBV24-1	TRBJ2-3	.	CATSDYGTDTQYF
TRBV11-2	TRBJ2-3	.	CASSRSLENTQYF
TRBV12-3/TRBV12-4	TRBJ2-1	TRBD2	CASSLTGGKHNEQFF
TRBV7-2	TRBJ2-1	TRBD2	CASSTWTSRISNEQFF
TRBV19	TRBJ2-3	TRBD1	CASSNLSGTVQGSTDTQYF
TRBV6-1	TRBJ1-2	.	CASKLTGRSGYTF
TRBV2	TRBJ2-1	TRBD1	CASRRDRSSYNEQFF
TRBV7-2	TRBJ1-6	.	CASSPRQYSPLHF
TRBV9	TRBJ2-1	.	CASSVGGSVYNEQFF
TRBV4-1	TRBJ2-5	TRBD2	CASSRTSGRTPETQYF
TRBV12-3/TRBV12-4	TRBJ1-5	.	CASSLEDRFNSNQPQHF
TRBV4-1	TRBJ1-5	.	CASSQTVGNQPQHF
TRBV7-2	TRBJ2-1	TRBD1	CASSRGQHNEQFF
TRBV6-5	TRBJ1-1	.	CASSSSWSGDPEAFF
TRBV7-6	TRBJ2-5	TRBD1	CASSLTGMETQYF
TRBV12-3/TRBV12-4	TRBJ2-5	TRBD1	CASSERQGPQETQYF
TRBV5-1	TRBJ2-2	.	CASHPLGFTGELFF
TRBV5-5	TRBJ1-2	.	CASSLGQEGIYGYTF
TRBV7-6	TRBJ2-1	.	CASSPTTAPVEQFF
TRBV30	TRBJ1-4	.	CAWSRMTQLAELFF
TRBV18	TRBJ1-1	.	CASSPRETEAFF
TRBV10-2	TRBJ2-2	.	CASSDRSWSTGELFF
TRBV29-1	TRBJ1-1	.	CSAFNRDTLNTEAFF
TRBV11-2	TRBJ1-6	TRBD1	CASSLFRQGGSPLHF
TRBV10-3	TRBJ1-2	.	CAISEVDRIYGYTF
TRBV11-2	TRBJ2-4	.	CASSLGGYRGRTKNIQYF
TRBV5-1	TRBJ1-1	.	CASSLSTGPITEAFF